This TCR beta chain was observed in a study of OX40 agonist ivuxolimab in advanced cancers. A word on this clone: Antigen unknown.

Germline trimming cut 0 bases from V and 3 bases from J; bases unmatched to any gene: 3. Germline V gene data show CDR1 as SGHNT and CDR2 as YYREEE (reference sequence). The CDR3 spans 15 residues. Study results and caveats: At doses 0.1 to 3.0 mg/kg, CD4+ and CD8+ clones expanded.

Profiling relied on immunoSEQ multiplex PCR, and the TCRdb table lists in-frame clones only, not all of them. The sample carries 80,000 or so clones, around 90% recorded once. V gene TRBV5-4 combines with J gene TRBJ2-3; TRBD2 aligns across 8 bases. The sequenced sample was CD4+ or CD8+ T cells sorted from blood, obtained in a trial of the OX40 agonist ivuxolimab. The TCR sequence derives from an adult with an advanced solid tumor such as melanoma, head and neck, liver or kidney cancer. The CDR3 loop is CASSLAGGGTDTQYF. CDR3 nucleotides: TGTGCCAGCAGCTTGGCGGGAGGGGGAACAGATACGCAGTATTTT.